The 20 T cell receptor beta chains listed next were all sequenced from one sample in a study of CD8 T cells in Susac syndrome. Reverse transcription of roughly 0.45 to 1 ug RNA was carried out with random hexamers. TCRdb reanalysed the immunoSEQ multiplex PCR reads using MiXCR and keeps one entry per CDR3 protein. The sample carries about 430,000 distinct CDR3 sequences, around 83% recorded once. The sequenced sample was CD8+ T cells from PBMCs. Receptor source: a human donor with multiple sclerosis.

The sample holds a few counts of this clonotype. The DNA for the CDR3 is TGTGCCAGCAGTTTTCCAGGGGCGAACACTGAAGCTTTCTTT. Residues: CASSFPGANTEAFF. The J gene is TRBJ1-1, the V gene TRBV28, with D possibly TRBD1 on 6 matching bases. The length of the CDR3 is 14 residues. Trimming shortened V by 3 bases and J by 1 base, and 9 bases separated the two germline ends. CDR1 is MDHEN and CDR2 is SYDVKM in the germline V gene. Using reference TRBV28 and TRBJ1-1 for the parts outside the CDR3, the full variable domain is DVKVTQSSRYLVKRTGEKVFLECVQDMDHENMFWYRQDPGLGLRLIYFSYDVKMKEKGDIPEGYSVSREKKERFSLILESASTNQTSMYLCASSFPGANTEAFFGQGTRLTVV.

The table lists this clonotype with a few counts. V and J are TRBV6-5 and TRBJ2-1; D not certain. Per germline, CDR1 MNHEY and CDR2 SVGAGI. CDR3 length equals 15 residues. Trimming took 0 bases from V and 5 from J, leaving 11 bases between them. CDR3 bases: TGTGCCAGCAGTTACTCTCAGGAAATCAACAATGAGCAGTTCTTC. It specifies CASSYSQEINNEQFF.

CDR3: CASSLRDRVPNSPLHF. The CDR3 DNA follows: TGTGCCAGCAGCTTAAGGGACAGGGTGCCAAATTCACCCCTCCACTTT. The V gene is TRBV7-9, the J gene TRBJ1-6; 9 bases fit TRBD1. The CDR3 totals 16 residues. CDR1 is SEHNR and CDR2 is FQNEAQ in the germline V gene (reference sequence). V was pared by 2 bases and J by 7 bases, with 6 bases of the junction left unmatched.

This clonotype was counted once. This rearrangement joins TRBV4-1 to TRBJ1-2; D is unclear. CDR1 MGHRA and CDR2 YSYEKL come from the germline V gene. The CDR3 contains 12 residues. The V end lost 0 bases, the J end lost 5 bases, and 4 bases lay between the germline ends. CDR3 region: CASSQDPYGYTF. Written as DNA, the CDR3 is TGCGCCAGCAGCCAAGACCCGTATGGCTACACCTTC.

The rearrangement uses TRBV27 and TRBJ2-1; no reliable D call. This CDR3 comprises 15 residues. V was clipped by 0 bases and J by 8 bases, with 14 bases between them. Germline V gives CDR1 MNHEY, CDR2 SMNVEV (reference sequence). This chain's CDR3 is CASSLSPASPDEQFF. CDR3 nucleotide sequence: TGTGCCAGCAGTTTATCCCCGGCGTCCCCCGATGAGCAGTTCTTC.

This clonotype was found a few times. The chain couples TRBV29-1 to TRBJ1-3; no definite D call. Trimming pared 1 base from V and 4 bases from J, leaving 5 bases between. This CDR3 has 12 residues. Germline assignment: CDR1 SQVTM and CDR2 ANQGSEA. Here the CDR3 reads CSVEVVGNTIYF. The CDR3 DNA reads TGCAGCGTTGAAGTCGTAGGAAACACCATATATTTT.

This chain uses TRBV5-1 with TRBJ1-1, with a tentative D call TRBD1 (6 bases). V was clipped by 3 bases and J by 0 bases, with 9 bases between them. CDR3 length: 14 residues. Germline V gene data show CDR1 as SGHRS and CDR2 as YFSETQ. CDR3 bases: TGCGCCAGCAGCTGGACAGACCTGAACACTGAAGCTTTCTTT. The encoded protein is CASSWTDLNTEAFF.

CDR3 amino acids: CSVTGTGAGYTF. CDR3 nucleotide sequence: TGCAGCGTTACTGGGACAGGGGCTGGCTACACCTTC. This chain uses TRBV29-1 with TRBJ1-2; TRBD1 matches 10 bases. In germline, CDR1 is SQVTM, CDR2 ANQGSEA. The CDR3 loop spans 12 amino acids. J gave up 7 bases and V 5 bases, and 4 bases lay outside the gene matches.

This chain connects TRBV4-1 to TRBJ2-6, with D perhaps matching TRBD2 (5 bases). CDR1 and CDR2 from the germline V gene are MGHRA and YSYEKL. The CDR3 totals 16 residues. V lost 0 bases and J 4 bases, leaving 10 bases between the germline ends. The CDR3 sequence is CASSQDSGGGANVLTF. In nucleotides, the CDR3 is TGCGCCAGCAGCCAAGATTCCGGCGGGGGGGCCAACGTCCTGACTTTC.

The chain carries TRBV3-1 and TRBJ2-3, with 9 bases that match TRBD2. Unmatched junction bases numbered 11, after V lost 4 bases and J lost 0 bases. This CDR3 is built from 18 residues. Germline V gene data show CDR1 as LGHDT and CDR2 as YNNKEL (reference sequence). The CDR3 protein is CASSPETSGFSSTDTQYF. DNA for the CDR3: TGTGCCAGCAGCCCAGAGACTAGCGGTTTTAGCAGCACAGATACGCAGTATTTT.

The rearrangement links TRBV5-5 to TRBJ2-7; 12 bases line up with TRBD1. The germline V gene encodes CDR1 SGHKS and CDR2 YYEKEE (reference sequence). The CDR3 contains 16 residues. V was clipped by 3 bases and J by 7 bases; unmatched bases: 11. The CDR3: CASSYTPGQGAWEQYF. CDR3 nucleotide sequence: TGTGCCAGCAGCTATACCCCGGGACAGGGGGCATGGGAGCAGTACTTC.

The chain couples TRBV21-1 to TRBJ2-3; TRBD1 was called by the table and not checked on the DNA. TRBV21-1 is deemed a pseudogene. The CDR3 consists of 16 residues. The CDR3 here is CASSTIKGAATDTQYF. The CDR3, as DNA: TGTGCCAGCAGCACGATCAAAGGGGCAGCCACAGATACGCAGTATTTT.

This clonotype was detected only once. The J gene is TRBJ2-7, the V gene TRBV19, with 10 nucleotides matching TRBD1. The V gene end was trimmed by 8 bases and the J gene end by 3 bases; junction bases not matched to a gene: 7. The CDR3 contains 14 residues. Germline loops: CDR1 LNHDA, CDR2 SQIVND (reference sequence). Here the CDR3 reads CASQDRGRVYEQYF. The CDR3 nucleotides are TGTGCCAGTCAAGACAGGGGGCGAGTCTACGAGCAGTACTTC.

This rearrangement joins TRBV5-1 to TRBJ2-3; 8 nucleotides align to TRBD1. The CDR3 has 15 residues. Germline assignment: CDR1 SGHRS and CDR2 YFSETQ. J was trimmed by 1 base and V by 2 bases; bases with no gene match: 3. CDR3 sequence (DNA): TGCGCCAGCAGCTTCAGGGGGCGCCGCACAGATACGCAGTATTTT. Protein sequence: CASSFRGRRTDTQYF.

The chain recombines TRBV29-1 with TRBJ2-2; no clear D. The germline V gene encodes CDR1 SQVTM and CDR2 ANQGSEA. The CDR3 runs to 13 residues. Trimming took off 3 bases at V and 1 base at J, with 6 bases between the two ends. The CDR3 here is CSVDSQNTGELFF. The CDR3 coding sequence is TGCAGCGTTGATTCCCAGAACACCGGGGAGCTGTTTTTT.

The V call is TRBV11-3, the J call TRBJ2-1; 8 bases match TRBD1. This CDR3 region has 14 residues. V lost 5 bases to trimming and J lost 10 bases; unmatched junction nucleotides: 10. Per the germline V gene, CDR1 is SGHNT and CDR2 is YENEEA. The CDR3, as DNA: TGTGCCAGCAGCCGTGCCGGGACAGGTATGGAGCAGTTCTTC. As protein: CASSRAGTGMEQFF.

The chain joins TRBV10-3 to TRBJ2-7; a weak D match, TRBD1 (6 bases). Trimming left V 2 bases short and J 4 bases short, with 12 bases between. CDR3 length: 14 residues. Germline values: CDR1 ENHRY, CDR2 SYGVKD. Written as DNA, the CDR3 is TGTGCCATCAGTGAGGGCAGGGGAGAGTACGAGCAGTACTTC. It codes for CAISEGRGEYEQYF.

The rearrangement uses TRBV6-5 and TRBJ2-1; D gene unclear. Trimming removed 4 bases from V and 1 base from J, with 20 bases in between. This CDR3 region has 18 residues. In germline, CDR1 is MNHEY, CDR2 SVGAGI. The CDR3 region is CASSSLGGESVSYNEQFF. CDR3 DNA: TGTGCCAGCAGTTCCCTGGGCGGAGAGTCAGTTTCCTACAATGAGCAGTTCTTC.

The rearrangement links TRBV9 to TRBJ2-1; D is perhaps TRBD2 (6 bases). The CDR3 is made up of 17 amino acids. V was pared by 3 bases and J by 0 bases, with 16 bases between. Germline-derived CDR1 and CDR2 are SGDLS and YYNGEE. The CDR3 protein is CASSGVTSRGSYNEQFF. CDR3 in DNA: TGTGCCAGCAGCGGAGTTACTAGCCGGGGCTCCTACAATGAGCAGTTCTTC.

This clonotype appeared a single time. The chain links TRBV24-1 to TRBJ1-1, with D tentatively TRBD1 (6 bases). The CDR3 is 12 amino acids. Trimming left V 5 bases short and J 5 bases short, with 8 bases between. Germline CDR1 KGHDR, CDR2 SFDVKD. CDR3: CATSVGQTEAFF. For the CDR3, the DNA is TGTGCCACCAGTGTGGGACAAACTGAAGCTTTCTTT.